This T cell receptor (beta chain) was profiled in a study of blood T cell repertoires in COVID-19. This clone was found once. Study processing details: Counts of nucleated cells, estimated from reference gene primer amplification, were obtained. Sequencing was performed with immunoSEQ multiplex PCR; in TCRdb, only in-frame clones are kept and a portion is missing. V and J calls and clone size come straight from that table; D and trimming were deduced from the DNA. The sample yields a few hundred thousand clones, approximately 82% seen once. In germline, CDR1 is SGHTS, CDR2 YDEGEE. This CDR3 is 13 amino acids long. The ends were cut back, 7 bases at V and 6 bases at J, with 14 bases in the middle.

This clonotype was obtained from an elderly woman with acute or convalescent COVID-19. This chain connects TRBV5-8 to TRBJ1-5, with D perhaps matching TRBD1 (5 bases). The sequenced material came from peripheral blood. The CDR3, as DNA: TGTGCCAGCCTCCGGCAGGGAACTCAGCCCCAGCATTTT. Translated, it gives CASLRQGTQPQHF.